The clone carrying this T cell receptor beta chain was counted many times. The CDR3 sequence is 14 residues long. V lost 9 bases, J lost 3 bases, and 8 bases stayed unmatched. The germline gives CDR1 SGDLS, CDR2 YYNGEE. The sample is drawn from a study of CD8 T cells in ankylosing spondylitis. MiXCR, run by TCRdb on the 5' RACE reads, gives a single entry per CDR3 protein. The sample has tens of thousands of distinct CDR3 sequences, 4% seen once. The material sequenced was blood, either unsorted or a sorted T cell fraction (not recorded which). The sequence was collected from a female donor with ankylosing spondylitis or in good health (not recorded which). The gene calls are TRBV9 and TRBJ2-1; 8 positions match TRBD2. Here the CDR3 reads CATSAGLDYNEQFF. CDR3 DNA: TGTGCCACCTCCGCGGGACTAGACTACAATGAGCAGTTCTTC.